A single TCR beta chain is shown here with its context. Its binding antigen is unknown. Base qualities are not recorded, but no much larger clone differs from it by a single base. The sample comes from a study of blood T cell repertoires in COVID-19 (dated by TCRdb to 2020 to 2022). Turning to the overall study: The collaborator samples originated in the United States, Italy and Spain and spanned the acute and convalescent phases of COVID-19. The prospective study material was composed of cDNA or gDNA derived from T cells, B-cell-depleted T cells, or PBMCs. The dataset comprised deeply sampled blood TCRbeta repertoires from subjects exposed to, actively infected with, or recovered from COVID-19. The repertoires were released in a freely available public database meant as a resource for research on the immune response to SARS-CoV-2. The samples were drawn from the first 160 participants of the ongoing ImmuneRACE study and from some 1,300 subjects provided by 6 global collaborators. A de-identified subject ID, COVID-19 status, age in years and sex were almost always included in the sample metadata. Where available, HLA class I and class II types were taken from metadata supplied by the sample provider and were not determined by assay-based typing. The research as a whole found: How much clinical and demographic metadata was included differed by source and by participant, and the metadata was provided uncurated.

TCRbeta CDR3 regions were amplified from genomic DNA by means of the immunoSEQ Assay, a bias-controlled multiplex PCR. Concerning the study's data processing: The number of nucleated cells in each sample was estimated by amplification of reference gene primers within the assay. To quantify the absolute abundance of each unique TCRbeta CDR3 rearrangement, sequence reads were collapsed and filtered. For each sample, productive Simpson clonality was calculated as the square root of Simpson's diversity index over productive rearrangements. TCRdb took over this immuneACCESS table, retaining in-frame rearrangements with V and J assigned. Such tables are incomplete; in checked studies, under half of the missing clones stem from an unresolved V gene, and the remainder is unexplained. Clone size and V and J calls were adopted from that table, with D and trimming inferred from the DNA. The sample records just under 250,000 clones, around 86% of which are singletons. Clones ranked in the top ten supply more than 2.5% of the sample.

CDR1 LGHDT and CDR2 YNNKEL were looked up in the germline V gene (reference sequence). Germline trimming amounts to 1 base on V and 4 bases on J, with 5 as the count of junction bases outside the gene matches. The CDR3 contains 16 residues, cysteine and phenylalanine counted. Only the CDR3 DNA is retained, 48 bases long and in frame from the first base. Another Seattle source contributed samples from volunteer blood donors who had recovered from COVID-19. Whole blood was collected in K2EDTA tubes by collaborating institutions according to the institutions' own protocols. Collaborator samples were shipped for TCRbeta analysis as frozen whole blood, isolated PBMCs, or DNA extracted from either sample type.

This chain joins TRBV3-1 (or the pseudogene TRBV3-2) to TRBJ2-5, and TRBD2 aligns with 11 junction nucleotides. The receptor was derived from a woman under 40 who had recovered from COVID-19. Sequences were obtained from peripheral blood. The CDR3 reads CASSQGSGGAVETQYF. The DNA is TGTGCCAGCAGCCAAGGTAGCGGGGGGGCCGTAGAGACCCAGTACTTC.